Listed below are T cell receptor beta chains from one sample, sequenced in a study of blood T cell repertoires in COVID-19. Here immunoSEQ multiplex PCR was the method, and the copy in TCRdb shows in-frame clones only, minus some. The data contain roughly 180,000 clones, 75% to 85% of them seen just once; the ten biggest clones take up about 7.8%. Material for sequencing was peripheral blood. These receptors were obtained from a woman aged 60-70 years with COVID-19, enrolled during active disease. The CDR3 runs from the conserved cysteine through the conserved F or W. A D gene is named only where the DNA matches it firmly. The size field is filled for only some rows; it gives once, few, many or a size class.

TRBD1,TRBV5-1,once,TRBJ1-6,TGCGCCAGCAGCTTGGAGGGACAGGAAAATTCACCCCTCCACTTT,CASSLEGQENSPLHF
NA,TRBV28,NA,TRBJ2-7,TGTGCCAGTCGCGGGACTTTCTACGAGCAGTACTTC,CASRGTFYEQYF
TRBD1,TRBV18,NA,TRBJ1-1,TGTGCCAGCTCACCAGGACAGGCACCGAACACTGAAGCTTTCTTT,CASSPGQAPNTEAFF
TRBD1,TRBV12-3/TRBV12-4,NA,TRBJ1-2,TGTGCCAGCAGTACGGGACAGGCTGGCTACACCTTC,CASSTGQAGYTF
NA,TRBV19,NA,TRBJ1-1,TGTGCCAGTAGTCTCCTCGGTGGATCAGGGTACACTGAAGCTTTCTTT,CASSLLGGSGYTEAFF
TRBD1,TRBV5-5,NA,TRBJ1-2,TGTGCCAGCAGCATACACACAGGGGGCCGCGGCTACACCTTC,CASSIHTGGRGYTF
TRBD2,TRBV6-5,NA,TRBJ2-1,TGTGCCAGCACCTTTCTAGCGGGGGGGCCGGGTGAGCAGTTCTTC,CASTFLAGGPGEQFF
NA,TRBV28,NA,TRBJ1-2,TGTGCCAGCAATGCGCCAGGGCCTCCTAGTATAATAGGCTACACCTTC,CASNAPGPPSIIGYTF
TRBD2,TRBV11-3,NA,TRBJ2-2,TGTGCCAGCAGCCTGGGACTAGCGGGATCCGGGGAGCTGTTTTTT,CASSLGLAGSGELFF
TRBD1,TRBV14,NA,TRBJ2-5,TGTGCCAGCAGCCAAGGGAGACAGGGGGCAGGGACCCAGTACTTC,CASSQGRQGAGTQYF
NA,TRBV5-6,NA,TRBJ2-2,TGTGCCAGCAGCTGGACCCGGGGCAGGGGCTACACCGGGGAGCTGTTTTTT,CASSWTRGRGYTGELFF
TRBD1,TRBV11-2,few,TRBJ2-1,TGTGCCAGCAGCTGGGGACAGGGGTCCTACAATGAGCAGTTCTTC,CASSWGQGSYNEQFF
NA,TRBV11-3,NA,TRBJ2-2,TGTGCCAGCAGCTCCGGACAGAACACCGGGGAGCTGTTTTTT,CASSSGQNTGELFF
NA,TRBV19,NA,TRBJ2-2,TGTGCCAGTGTCGGGTCATTTAGGGGGACCGGGGAGCTGTTTTTT,CASVGSFRGTGELFF
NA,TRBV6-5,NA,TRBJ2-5,TGTGCCAGCAGTTACGGGAGGAAAGAGACCCAGTACTTC,CASSYGRKETQYF
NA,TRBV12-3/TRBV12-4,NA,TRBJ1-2,TGTGCCAGCAGTCCGTCGGGGGTCCGCGGCTACACCTTC,CASSPSGVRGYTF
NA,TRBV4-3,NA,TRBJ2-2,TGCGCCAGCAGCCAGGGGCCCAGCACCGGGGAGCTGTTTTTT,CASSQGPSTGELFF
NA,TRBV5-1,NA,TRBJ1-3,TGCGCCAGCAGCTTGGAACACTCTGGAAACACCATATATTTT,CASSLEHSGNTIYF
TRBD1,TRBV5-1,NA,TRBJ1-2,TGCGCCAGCAGCATAGGGGACAGGTCCTATGGCTACACCTTC,CASSIGDRSYGYTF
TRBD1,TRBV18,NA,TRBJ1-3,TGTGCCAGCTCACCTCGCAGCAGACAGGGGATCAACACCATATATTTT,CASSPRSRQGINTIYF
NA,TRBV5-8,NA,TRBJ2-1,TGTGCCAGCAGCCGGGTCGAGGGAGGACGGGACCTTGAGCAGTTCTTC,CASSRVEGGRDLEQFF
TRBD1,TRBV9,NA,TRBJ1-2,TGTGCCAGCAGCCTGAGTCCAGGGACAGAAGGCTACACCTTC,CASSLSPGTEGYTF